This T cell receptor beta chain came from a study of blood T cell repertoires in COVID-19. Study as a whole: Both acute and convalescent COVID-19 samples were obtained from the United States, Italy and Spain. From T cells, B-cell-depleted T cells, or PBMCs came the material, which was cDNA or gDNA.

Recruitment covered about two dozen US areas and drew participants whose ages spanned roughly 18 to 95 years. Study processing details: The assay estimated nucleated cells by amplifying reference gene primers. Libraries were prepared by immunoSEQ multiplex PCR; TCRdb keeps only in-frame clonotypes and omits some of them. That table supplies the V and J calls and clone size; D and trimming were determined from the DNA. The table has roughly 250,000 clones, over 75% seen once. The CDR3 totals 15 residues. J gave up 5 bases and V 2 bases, and 5 bases lay outside the gene matches. The germline V gene encodes CDR1 LGHNA and CDR2 YNFKEQ.

Sequencing was carried out using PBMCs or T cells enriched from blood (not recorded which). This chain links TRBV4-2 with TRBJ2-5; TRBD2 matches 10 bases. The TCR originated in a woman under 30 who had recovered from COVID-19. CDR3 nucleotide sequence: TGTGCCAGCAGCCAATATTCAGCGGGGGGGGAGACCCAGTACTTC. Amino acid sequence: CASSQYSAGGETQYF.